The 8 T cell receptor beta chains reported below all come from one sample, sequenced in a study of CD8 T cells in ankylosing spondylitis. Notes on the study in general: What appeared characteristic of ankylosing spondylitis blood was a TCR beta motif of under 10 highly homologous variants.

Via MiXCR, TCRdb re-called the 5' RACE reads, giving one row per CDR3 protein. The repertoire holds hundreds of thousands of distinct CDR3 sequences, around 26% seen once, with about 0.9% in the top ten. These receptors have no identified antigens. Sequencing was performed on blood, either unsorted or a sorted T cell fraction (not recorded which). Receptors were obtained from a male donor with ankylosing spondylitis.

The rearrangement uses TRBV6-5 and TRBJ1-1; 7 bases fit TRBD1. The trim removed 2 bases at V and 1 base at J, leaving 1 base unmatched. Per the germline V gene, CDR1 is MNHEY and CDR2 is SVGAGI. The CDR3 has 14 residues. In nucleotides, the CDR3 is TGTGCCAGCAGTTACGACAGGGCGAACACTGAAGCTTTCTTT. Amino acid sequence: CASSYDRANTEAFF.

The CDR3 reads CASSTRGGEQYV. CDR3 bases: TGTGCCAGCTCAACCAGGGGTGGGGAGCAGTACGTC. V and J are TRBV18 and TRBJ2-7; possible D gene TRBD1, 6 bases. Germline-derived CDR1 and CDR2 are KGHSH and LQKENI. This CDR3 has 12 amino acids. V dropped 5 bases and J dropped 7 bases, with 12 bases sitting between them.

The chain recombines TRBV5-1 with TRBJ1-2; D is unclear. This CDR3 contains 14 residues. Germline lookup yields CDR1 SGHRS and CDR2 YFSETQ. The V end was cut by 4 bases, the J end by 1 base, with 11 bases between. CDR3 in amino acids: CASSPDGYNYGYTF. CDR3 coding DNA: TGCGCCAGCAGCCCGGACGGATATAACTATGGCTACACCTTC.

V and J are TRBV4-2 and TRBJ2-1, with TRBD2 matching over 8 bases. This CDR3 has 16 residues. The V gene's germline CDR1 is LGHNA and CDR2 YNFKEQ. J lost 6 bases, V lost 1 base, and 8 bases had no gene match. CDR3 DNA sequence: TGTGCCAGCAGCCAAGTGGCGGGCGGGGGGACCAATGAGCAGTTCTTC. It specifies CASSQVAGGGTNEQFF.

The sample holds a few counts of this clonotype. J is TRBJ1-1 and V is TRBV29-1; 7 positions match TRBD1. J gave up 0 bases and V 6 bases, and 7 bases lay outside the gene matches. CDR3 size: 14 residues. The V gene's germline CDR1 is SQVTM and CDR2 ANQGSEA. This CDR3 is CSVGGGAMNTEAFF. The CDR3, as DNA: TGCAGCGTGGGAGGGGGCGCGATGAACACTGAAGCTTTCTTT.

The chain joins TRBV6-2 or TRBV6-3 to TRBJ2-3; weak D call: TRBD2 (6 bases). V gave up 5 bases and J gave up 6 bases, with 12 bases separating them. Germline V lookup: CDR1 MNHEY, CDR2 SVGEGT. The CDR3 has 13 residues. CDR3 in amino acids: CASSISLADTQYF. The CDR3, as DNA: TGTGCCAGCAGTATCTCCCTAGCGGATACGCAGTATTTT.

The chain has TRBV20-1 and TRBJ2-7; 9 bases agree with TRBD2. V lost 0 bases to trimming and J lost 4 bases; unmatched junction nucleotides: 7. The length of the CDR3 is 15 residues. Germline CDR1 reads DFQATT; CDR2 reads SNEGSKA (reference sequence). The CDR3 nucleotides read TGCAGTGCTAGAGATGGGCTAGCGGGAATTTACGAGCAGTACTTC. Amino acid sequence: CSARDGLAGIYEQYF.

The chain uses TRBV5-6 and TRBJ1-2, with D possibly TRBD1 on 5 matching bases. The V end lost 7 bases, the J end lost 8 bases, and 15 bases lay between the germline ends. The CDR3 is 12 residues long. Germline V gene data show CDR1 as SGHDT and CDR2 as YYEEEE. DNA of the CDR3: TGTGCCAGCGCCTCAGGGCGAGGCGGCTACACCTTC. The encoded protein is CASASGRGGYTF. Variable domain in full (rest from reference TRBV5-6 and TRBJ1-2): DAGVTQSPTHLIKTRGQQVTLRCSPKSGHDTVSWYQQALGQGPQFIFQYYEEEERQRGNFPDRFSGHQFPNYSSELNVNALLLGDSALYLCASASGRGGYTFGSGTRLTVV.